This T cell receptor beta chain was identified in a study of T cell responses to AZD1222 COVID-19 vaccine (TCRdb year 2021). Study-wide context: TCR sequencing covered 230 to 250 trial participants: 200 to 210 given two doses of AZD1222 and about 26 given two doses of MenACWY control vaccine. Trial participants were enrolled by age into 18-55, 56-69 and 70-plus year subgroups, with about 150, 28 and 57 TCR-sequenced participants respectively.

The intended sense of this specimen's time point label: baseline before first vaccination. Reading the label with the study, this specimen's treatment or condition is: meningococcal conjugate vaccine given as trial control. Samples from vaccinated people were obtained from the UK trials COV001 and COV002, which included a single-blind randomized controlled phase 2/3 trial of AZD1222 (ChAdOx1 nCoV-19) in healthy adults. For TCRbeta chain sequencing, PBMC samples from trial participants were taken at day 0 and at day 28 after the second dose. What the study reported, not specific to this receptor: A significant rise in spike-specific TCR breadth and depth was observed after two AZD1222 doses relative to day 0 and relative to MenACWY recipients. Because no day 14 peak-response samples were available, repertoires were characterized only after the peak T cell response. Participants were mostly white British and included more females than males, and it was suggested by the authors that clonal diversity may have been underestimated. CD4 TCRs associated with the vaccine covered the entire spike protein, and the dominant responses were in regions 160-218 and 743-854. The 56-69-year group was small, and its depth increase did not reach significance, likely because of low power. Reportedly, close to half of the unique spike-specific TCRs recognized epitopes lying outside the regions that are mutated in the B.1.351 and B.1.1.7 variants. Conclusions about previously exposed vaccinees were limited because only six AZD1222 recipients were SARS-CoV-2 seropositive at baseline.

The CDR3 regions of human TCRbeta chains were analyzed by immunosequencing. The authors' pipeline ran thus. Repertoire TCRs were checked for matches against a reference library of SARS-CoV-2-specific TCRs that had been generated using the MIRA antigen-specificity platform. Breadth was defined as the fraction of unique TCRs that were SARS-CoV-2-associated. Depth was defined as the fraction of total T cells that were SARS-CoV-2-associated. Using the MIRA data, every spike-specific TCR was mapped to the spike region that the TCR reacted to and assigned to either a CD4 or a CD8 class. Log10-transformed breadth and depth values were compared by one-way ANOVA with Sidak's multiple comparisons tests. TCRdb holds this immuneACCESS table with in-frame rearrangements only. Some clones are missing; in checked studies, unresolved V genes explain under half, and the rest has no known cause. The V and J calls and the clone size are those of that table, but D and trimming were determined from the DNA. Here the sample has 95,000 to 130,000 clones; 80% to 90% occur a single time. The top ten hold 3.9% of the sample.

Trimming takes 2 bases from V and 2 bases from J, and the germline ends sit 13 bases apart. CDR1 and CDR2 (MGHRA, YSYEKL) derive from the germline V gene. Counted from cysteine to phenylalanine, this CDR3 has 15 amino acids. Only the CDR3 DNA is retained, 45 bases long and in frame from the first base. Concerning this clone: The specificity of this receptor is unknown. Per-nucleotide qualities are absent, and no much larger clonotype sits a single base away.

The source of this sequence is an adult in good health. This sequence uses TRBV4-1 and TRBJ2-7; the D gene assignment is ambiguous. The sequences come from peripheral blood, collected on day 0 of MenACWY control vaccination. The CDR3 here reads CASSQTHTDPYEQYF. The nucleotide sequence reads TGCGCCAGCAGCCAAACCCACACGGACCCCTACGAGCAGTACTTC.